One T cell receptor beta chain is described in this entry. Its target is unknown. This entry is derived from a study of graft-versus-host responses after intestinal transplantation. Study details: Induction with anti-thymocyte globulin, then tacrolimus and steroids for about 3 years, was given to all recipients.

TCRdb keeps only in-frame clones here, not all; method: immunoSEQ multiplex PCR. The table includes fewer than 95,000 clones, roughly 91% detected once. V dropped 4 bases and J dropped 0; count of bases not matched to a gene: 6. The CDR3 covers 15 residues. Germline V gene data show CDR1 as MNHEY and CDR2 as SMNVEV (reference sequence). This TCR derives from a human donor who received an intestinal transplant. The sequences come from unstimulated CD8+ T cells sorted from spleen or lymph node cells, collected before intestinal transplant. The rearrangement uses TRBV27 and TRBJ2-7; 7 bases agree with TRBD1. The CDR3 reads CASSSPGQHSYEQYF. CDR3 coding DNA: TGTGCCAGCAGTTCTCCGGGACAGCACTCCTACGAGCAGTACTTC.